Reported below is one T cell receptor beta chain. The record originates from a study of control samples from healthy donors and cancer patients. Method: immunoSEQ multiplex PCR; TCRdb's copy keeps in-frame clones and lacks some. The top ten hold approximately 20% of the sample, which has over 80,000 clones, roughly 80% seen once. Germline lookup yields CDR1 MNHEY and CDR2 SMNVEV (reference sequence). This CDR3 is 15 amino acids long. Trimming cost V 3 bases and J 2 bases, with 10 bases left between them. This chain connects TRBV27 to TRBJ2-2; D is perhaps TRBD1 (5 bases). Sequences were obtained from blood. The clonotype was recovered from a young man in good health. CDR3 in amino acids: CASSFGAVNTGELFF. The CDR3 bases are TGTGCCAGCAGTTTTGGGGCAGTCAACACCGGGGAGCTGTTTTTT.